Below are 20 T cell receptor beta chains sequenced from a single sample in a study of radiation and T cells in renal cell carcinoma. Time point: blood 2 weeks post-SBRT. The treatment is: 15 Gy SBRT to primary tumor, nephrectomy 4 weeks later. Libraries were prepared by immunoSEQ multiplex PCR; TCRdb keeps only in-frame clonotypes and omits some of them. The profile covers tens of thousands of clones, with 86% appearing a single time and more than 20% taken by the ten largest. Here the sequenced sample was blood, taken from a patient whose treatment included radiotherapy and nephrectomy. Receptor source: a woman aged 50 to 65 with renal cell carcinoma.

This clone has a single count. The J gene is TRBJ1-6, the V gene TRBV6-1; D gene uncertain. The CDR3 spans 14 residues. CDR1 is MNHNS and CDR2 is SASEGT in the germline V gene. Trimming took off 4 bases at V and 7 bases at J, with 11 bases between the two ends. CDR3 amino acids: CASSGKQMNSPLHF. DNA for the CDR3: TGTGCCAGCAGTGGGAAACAGATGAATTCACCCCTCCACTTT.

The CDR3 nucleotides are TGTGCCAGCAGCGTAGATCCGGAAGGGGCCTGGGAGACCCAGTACTTC. Translating it yields CASSVDPEGAWETQYF. The chain uses TRBV9 and TRBJ2-5, with a tentative D call TRBD1 (5 bases). From germline, CDR1 is SGDLS and CDR2 YYNGEE. The V end lost 0 bases, the J end lost 5 bases, and 17 bases lay between the germline ends. This CDR3 comprises 16 residues.

The chain recombines TRBV11-2 with TRBJ1-5; D gene unclear. The V gene's germline CDR1 is SGHAT and CDR2 FQNNGV. Deletions cut 0 bases from V and 3 bases from J, with 3 bases between. The CDR3 has 13 amino acids. CDR3 nucleotide sequence: TGTGCCAGCAGCTTAGAGCACAATCAGCCCCAGCATTTT. As protein: CASSLEHNQPQHF.

The chain joins TRBV27 to TRBJ1-4; D is unclear. With 2 bases removed from V and 0 bases from J, the gap between germline ends came to 16 bases. The CDR3 extends over 18 amino acids. The germline CDR1 and CDR2 sequences are MNHEY and SMNVEV (reference sequence). The CDR3 loop is CASSLVFDSFATNEKLFF. The CDR3, as DNA: TGTGCCAGCAGTTTAGTCTTCGACTCCTTTGCAACTAATGAAAAACTGTTTTTT.

The chain links TRBV14 to TRBJ2-1; no reliable D call. The CDR3 is 16 amino acids. Germline V CDR1 and CDR2: SGHDN, FVKESK. Between the trimmed V and J ends, which lost 0 bases and 0 bases, there was a span of 9 bases. CDR3 DNA sequence: TGTGCCAGCAGCCAAGAGTGGCCGAGCTCCTACAATGAGCAGTTCTTC. Protein product: CASSQEWPSSYNEQFF.

This chain uses TRBV7-8 with TRBJ1-1; D is perhaps TRBD1 (6 bases). Trimming pared 4 bases from V and 4 bases from J, leaving 13 bases between. The CDR3 has 14 residues. Germline loops: CDR1 SGHVS, CDR2 FQNEAQ. DNA of the CDR3: TGTGCCAGCAGCTGGACAGTTCTGGCCACTGAAGCTTTCTTT. It specifies CASSWTVLATEAFF.

The chain combines TRBV6-1 with TRBJ2-2, with D uncertain. Germline CDR1 reads MNHNS; CDR2 reads SASEGT. The CDR3 sequence is 15 residues long. V gave up 6 bases and J gave up 2 bases, with 13 bases separating them. CDR3 coding DNA: TGTGCCAGCAGCCGGCTTGGAAGAAACACCGGGGAGCTGTTTTTT. Protein sequence: CASSRLGRNTGELFF.

The V call is TRBV7-2, the J call TRBJ1-2; D not resolved. Trimming left V 7 bases short and J 0 bases short, with 9 bases between. This CDR3 is 13 amino acids long. Germline V gene sequence: CDR1 SGHTA, CDR2 FQGNSA. The CDR3 sequence is CASTRGANYGYTF. The CDR3 DNA is TGTGCCAGCACTCGAGGAGCTAACTATGGCTACACCTTC.

The V and J genes are TRBV5-1 and TRBJ2-1, with 7 positions matching TRBD1. CDR1 is SGHRS and CDR2 is YFSETQ in the germline V gene. Germline trimming cut 4 bases from V and 4 bases from J; bases unmatched to any gene: 2. This CDR3 spans 13 amino acids. CDR3 coding DNA: TGCGCCAGCAGCAGGGACAGTTACAATGAGCAGTTCTTC. Its protein is CASSRDSYNEQFF.

This chain links TRBV6-1 with TRBJ2-2; 8 bases match TRBD1. V was pared by 5 bases and J by 7 bases, with 6 bases of the junction left unmatched. The length of the CDR3 is 14 residues. CDR1 and CDR2 from the germline V gene are MNHNS and SASEGT. This CDR3 is CASSPTGGSGELFF. The CDR3 DNA follows: TGTGCCAGCAGTCCCACAGGGGGGAGCGGGGAGCTGTTTTTT.

This clone was recorded once. V is TRBV28 and J is TRBJ2-3, with 16 nucleotides matching TRBD2. Looked up from germline, CDR1 is MDHEN and CDR2 is SYDVKM. V gave up 5 bases and J gave up 4 bases; unmatched junction bases: 3. CDR3 length: 16 residues. CDR3 DNA: TGTGCCAGCAGTGCCGGGACTAGCGGGAGGGCAGATACGCAGTATTTT. As protein: CASSAGTSGRADTQYF. The variable domain in full, completed from reference TRBV28 and TRBJ2-3, reads DVKVTQSSRYLVKRTGEKVFLECVQDMDHENMFWYRQDPGLGLRLIYFSYDVKMKEKGDIPEGYSVSREKKERFSLILESASTNQTSMYLCASSAGTSGRADTQYFGPGTRLTVL.

CDR3 bases: TGTGCCAGCAGCGTAGTTGGAGTGGGGCCCACGCAGTATTTT. Translated, it gives CASSVVGVGPTQYF. This sequence joins TRBV9 and TRBJ2-3, with D maybe TRBD1 (5 bases). V gave up 0 bases and J gave up 9 bases, with 14 bases separating them. The CDR3 runs to 14 residues. Per germline, CDR1 SGDLS and CDR2 YYNGEE.

CDR3 nucleotides: TGTGCCAGCAGCTTTAGCGGGGGTGCGAACACCGGGGAGCTGTTTTTT. This gives the protein CASSFSGGANTGELFF. The V and J genes are TRBV7-2 and TRBJ2-2, with TRBD2 matching 9 bases. This CDR3 is built from 16 residues. Trimming at V came to 3 bases and at J to 0 bases, leaving 2 bases not matched to a gene. Germline-derived CDR1 and CDR2 are SGHTA and FQGNSA.

The rearrangement uses TRBV10-3 and TRBJ1-5; 7 nucleotides line up with TRBD1. The germline V gene has CDR1 ENHRY and CDR2 SYGVKD. This CDR3 spans 15 amino acids. The junction had 5 bases not matched to a gene; V was cut back by 1 base and J by 5 bases. The CDR3 nucleotides are TGTGCCATCAGTGAGTTCGCTACAGGGGATCAGCCCCAGCATTTT. It specifies CAISEFATGDQPQHF.

The V call is TRBV19, the J call TRBJ2-7; TRBD2 matches at 7 bases. V dropped 6 bases and J dropped 3; count of bases not matched to a gene: 5. CDR3 length: 13 amino acids. Germline V gives CDR1 LNHDA, CDR2 SQIVND (reference sequence). The CDR3 bases are TGTGCCAGTAGGCGGGAGTCGGGCTACGAGCAGTACTTC. Its translation is CASRRESGYEQYF.

This clone was counted between two and nine times. The J gene is TRBJ1-2, the V gene TRBV30; TRBD1 is a possible D gene (5 bases). The CDR3 loop spans 15 amino acids. Germline loops: CDR1 GTSNPN, CDR2 SVGIG (reference sequence). Trimming removed 2 bases from V and 2 bases from J, with 15 bases in between. CDR3 amino acids: CAWSYRGGTNYGYTF. In DNA, the CDR3 is TGTGCCTGGAGTTATCGGGGGGGGACCAACTATGGCTACACCTTC.

This rearrangement joins TRBV10-3 to TRBJ2-7; D gene unclear. This CDR3 is built from 14 residues. Germline assignment: CDR1 ENHRY and CDR2 SYGVKD. With 2 bases removed from V and 2 bases from J, the gap between germline ends came to 10 bases. DNA of the CDR3: TGTGCCATCAGTGAGGCGCGTGGTCCCTACGAGCAGTACTTC. Amino acids: CAISEARGPYEQYF.

J is TRBJ2-7 and V is TRBV7-3; D remains unclear. V dropped 0 bases and J dropped 3 bases, with 9 bases sitting between them. The CDR3 is 14 residues long. CDR1 and CDR2 from the germline V gene are SGHTA and FQGTGA. The CDR3 DNA follows: TGTGCCAGCAGCTTAACCGGGCCCAGCTACGAGCAGTACTTC. Translating it yields CASSLTGPSYEQYF.

V usage is TRBV28 and J usage is TRBJ2-7, with 13 bases fitting TRBD2. Germline V lookup: CDR1 MDHEN, CDR2 SYDVKM. The J segment lost 5 bases and the V segment lost 5 bases, leaving 9 bases of the junction unmatched. The CDR3 has 16 amino acids. CDR3 loop: CASSPGLAGANHEQYF. The CDR3 DNA reads TGTGCCAGCAGTCCAGGACTAGCGGGGGCGAATCACGAGCAGTACTTC.

This chain joins TRBV15 and TRBJ2-3; perhaps TRBD1 as D (6 bases). V shed 7 bases and J shed 1 base, with 9 bases lying between them. The length of the CDR3 is 13 residues. Germline loops: CDR1 LNHNV, CDR2 YYDKDF (reference sequence). The CDR3 DNA is TGTGCCACCAACAGGGTGGGCACAGATACGCAGTATTTT. Amino acids: CATNRVGTDTQYF. The variable domain in full, completed from reference TRBV15 and TRBJ2-3, reads DAMVIQNPRYQVTQFGKPVTLSCSQTLNHNVMYWYQQKSSQAPKLLFHYYDKDFNNEADTPDNFQSRRPNTSFCFLDIRSPGLGDTAMYLCATNRVGTDTQYFGPGTRLTVL.